This T cell receptor (beta chain) was sequenced in a study of blood T cells in healthy people across ages (dated by TCRdb to about 2015). For context, the study as a whole: In model experiments, roughly one uniquely barcoded TCR beta cDNA molecule per two T cells was captured by template switching. Using deep sequencing normalized with unique cDNA molecular identifiers, the study measured how TCR beta repertoire diversity changes with age. The donors were divided into four age groups: young (average around 15 years), middle-aged (about 41), aged (about 56) and long-lived (82). For two donors (one aged 18 to 30 and one aged 80 or older), the study analyzed two additional independent replicas of 1 million unique cDNA reads from the same blood draw.

The CDR3 runs 15 residues from the cysteine to the phenylalanine. Solely the CDR3 DNA is kept, with 45 bases framed from the first base. V and J are trimmed by 0 bases and 4 bases, and the gene matches miss 4 bases of the junction. CDR1 and CDR2 are read off the germline V gene as SGHAT and FQNNGV. The paper as a whole reports these results and caveats: Observed TCR beta diversity per million T cells fell roughly linearly with age, and a significant reduction was already apparent by age around 44. Compared with the aged group, the long-lived group had more naive CD4+ T cells, fewer expanded clones and increased TCR diversity, a pattern suggesting age selection. The CMV infection status of donors was not known, potentially confounding age-related changes in expanded clonotypes. The percentage of naive T cells measured by flow cytometry correlated strongly with observed TCR beta diversity. Bulk unsorted PBMC profiling prevented conclusive comparison of naive and antigen-experienced compartments. Estimates of total diversity from one million sequenced T cells were regarded as lower bounds and underestimates.

Donors were 39 systemically healthy Caucasian individuals from Russia aged roughly 6 to 90 years. Roughly 10 milliliters of peripheral blood were drawn from each donor into EDTA-treated Vacutainer tubes. PBMCs were isolated by Ficoll-Paque density-gradient centrifugation, with at least 7 million obtained per sample. Total RNA, at least 6 micrograms per sample, was extracted from PBMCs with Trizol reagent. The percentages of naive CD45RAhigh/CD27high T cells were determined by flow cytometry on a PBMC aliquot from every donor. A note on this clonotype: Its antigen has not been determined. Base qualities are missing; no much larger clone stands one base away.

Library preparation employed 5' RACE. Data came from an Illumina HiSeq 2500. The second PCR ran for roughly 6 to 11 cycles and used a J-beta primer mix along with a sample-barcoded 5' primer. A unique molecular identifier was introduced onto each TCR beta cDNA molecule by a template-switch 5' adaptor carrying 12 random nucleotides. At least 2.5 million CDR3-containing paired-end reads were obtained from each sample. The Mint cDNA synthesis kit, primed by a TRBC-specific oligonucleotide, was used to synthesize first-strand cDNA from all RNA. Following uracil-DNA glycosylase treatment, all cDNA underwent a first 18-cycle PCR with the universal primers M1SS and BC2_uni_R. As for the original processing: For normalization, 1 million high-quality reads were randomly selected from each sample, with every read carrying a distinct molecular identifier. Reads sharing molecular identifiers were discarded rather than binned into consensus sequences. MiTCR, run with a Q25 quality threshold and the strictest error-elimination algorithm, handled CDR3 identification, clonotype clustering and error correction. A nonparametric unseen species model with Euler transformation was used to estimate a lower bound on total TCR beta diversity. The public sequencing data were trimmed at Q25 with fastp and processed into clonotypes with MiXCR by TCRdb, which kept only in-frame beta chains. Each CDR3 protein appears once, grouped with its most common genes and DNA. TCRdb's processing, not the study's, gives the V and J calls here. The sample yields approximately 490,000 distinct CDR3 sequences; less than 25% were counted once. Around 10% of the sample lies in the top ten.

The same sample was also studied in work on T cells of mothers and their children. From the second report: Nine systemically healthy Caucasian individuals, comprising three mothers and their six children, were included as donors. cDNA synthesis consumed the entire amount of extracted RNA, loaded at approximately 1.6 ug RNA in each 15 ul reaction. In the second PCR, sample barcodes and 2-4 random nucleotides were introduced via the M1S primer. Each mother yielded over 8.5 million TCR beta CDR3 reads and each child 2.5 million to 3.5 million reads. Thymic selection similarly shapes TCR recombination output in related and unrelated pairs, with minor effect from inherited differences. Normalized repertoire overlap was always slightly but never significantly higher in related than unrelated mother-child pairs. With a sensitivity of around 97 clones per million clonotypes, no persistent microchimeric T cell clones were detected. Deep NGS was used in the study to compare the TCR beta repertoires of mothers and children and to look for features that separate related mother-child pairs from unrelated individuals. The mean age was 40 +/- 4 years for the mothers and roughly 10 +/- 4 years for the children. After adapter ligation with NEBNext reagents, the libraries were sequenced on Illumina HiSeq 2000 with 100+100 nt paired-end reads. To prevent cross-contamination, the mother and child libraries were prepared one month apart and sequenced in separate runs. For each donor, somewhere between 500,000 and 2,000,000 distinct TCR beta clonotypes were identified. Naive TCR beta clonotypes were estimated from low-frequency clonotypes matched to each donor's FACS-determined naive share, without sorting.

The source of this sequence is a boy aged 5-17 years in good health. The sample comprised blood. This chain is built from TRBV11-2 and TRBJ1-1; 8 central nucleotides agree with TRBD1. The CDR3 here reads CASSLDQGARTEAFF. The bases read TGTGCCAGCAGCTTAGATCAGGGGGCGCGCACTGAAGCTTTCTTT.